This TCR beta chain was sequenced during a study of breast tumors, draining lymph nodes, adjacent tissues. TCRdb ran MiXCR on the multiplex PCR reads and lists one entry per CDR3 protein. The sample contains roughly 130,000 distinct CDR3 sequences, about 31% of which appear only once. The germline gives CDR1 SGHTA, CDR2 FQGNSA. This CDR3 has 12 residues. V was shortened by 0 bases and J by 8 bases, with 4 bases between the two germline ends. Study-wide points: Compared with lymph nodes, tumors were less diverse; compared with nontumor tissue, more. Tumor and nontumor repertoires were significantly more similar in luminal-like than in basal-like breast cancer.

As regards this clonotype: What it binds is not known.

Axillary draining lymph nodes of breast cancer patients supplied the node samples. The gene calls are TRBV7-2 and TRBJ1-4; D remains ambiguous. This TCR came from a female donor with breast cancer. Some clones in this sample may be carry-over from other donors' samples. The sequenced sample was axillary lymph node tissue. The CDR3 region has the DNA TGTGCCAGCAGCTTAGCTGAGGAAAAACTGTTTTTT. It specifies CASSLAEEKLFF.